Shown below are 23 T cell receptor beta chains from a single sample sequenced in a study of shared T cell receptors in the human thymus. TCRdb's table, derived via immunoSEQ multiplex PCR, lists solely in-frame clones and lacks some. The table includes hundreds of thousands of clones, approximately 80% detected once. These same data were also listed under a study on human thymus T cells.

The sequenced sample was thymocytes. These receptors all come from a boy less than two years old with a congenital heart defect.

This clone was seen only once. The chain links TRBV5-1 to TRBJ1-2, with D possibly TRBD1 on 6 matching bases. V lost 2 bases to trimming and J lost 0 bases, with 17 bases between them. CDR1 is SGHRS and CDR2 is YFSETQ in the germline V gene. The CDR3 loop spans 17 amino acids. The CDR3 bases are TGCGCCAGCAGCTTCCGGGACCCCAGGGGATCTAACTATGGCTACACCTTC. It encodes CASSFRDPRGSNYGYTF.

The rearrangement uses TRBV6-5 and TRBJ2-1; D is undetermined. Germline CDR1 reads MNHEY; CDR2 reads SVGAGI. The CDR3 sequence is 9 residues long. V dropped 5 bases and J dropped 15 bases, with 8 bases sitting between them. The CDR3 reads CASSNPGFF. CDR3 DNA sequence: TGTGCCAGCAGTAACCCGGGGTTCTTC.

The V and J genes are TRBV29-1 and TRBJ2-7, with D tentatively TRBD2 (5 bases). Germline values: CDR1 SQVTM, CDR2 ANQGSEA. This CDR3 region has 11 residues. V lost 1 base, J lost 5 bases, and 6 bases lay in between. The CDR3 reads CSVEGGHEQYF. The CDR3 nucleotides are TGCAGCGTTGAAGGCGGGCACGAGCAGTACTTC.

In this sample, this clone turned up once. The chain joins TRBV4-3 to TRBJ2-1; 8 bases are shared with TRBD1. V dropped 1 base and J dropped 3; count of bases not matched to a gene: 8. CDR1 and CDR2 from the germline V gene are LGHNA and YSLEER. CDR3 size: 17 residues. The DNA for the CDR3 is TGCGCCAGCAGCCAAGTCCCCCCGGACAGGGTCTACAATGAGCAGTTCTTC. The encoded protein is CASSQVPPDRVYNEQFF.

The chain recombines TRBV7-9 with TRBJ1-1, with TRBD1 matching over 9 bases. The CDR3 covers 14 residues. V lost 1 base to trimming and J lost 5 bases; unmatched junction nucleotides: 2. CDR1 and CDR2 (germline): SEHNR, FQNEAQ (reference sequence). DNA for the CDR3: TGTGCCAGCAGCTTAGGGGACAGGGAGACTGAAGCTTTCTTT. This gives the protein CASSLGDRETEAFF.

This sequence joins TRBV5-1 and TRBJ1-4, with D perhaps matching TRBD1 (6 bases). The germline gives CDR1 SGHRS, CDR2 YFSETQ. CDR3 size: 14 residues. V dropped 4 bases and J dropped 8 bases, with 15 bases sitting between them. CDR3 sequence (DNA): TGCGCCAGCAGCCAAGGACAGAGGGGGGAAAAACTGTTTTTT. This codes for CASSQGQRGEKLFF.

The CDR3: CASSYPGLAGVEQFF. The CDR3 region has the DNA TGTGCCAGCAGTTACCCGGGACTAGCGGGAGTAGAGCAGTTCTTC. The chain carries TRBV6-5 and TRBJ2-1; 14 bases are shared with TRBD2. Looked up from germline, CDR1 is MNHEY and CDR2 is SVGAGI. Trimming cost V 2 bases and J 10 bases; bases outside gene matches: 4. The CDR3 is 15 residues long.

This chain uses TRBV2 with TRBJ2-7; 11 bases align to TRBD2. Germline CDR1 reads SNHLY; CDR2 reads FYNNEI. V lost 2 bases to trimming and J lost 4 bases; unmatched junction nucleotides: 10. There are 17 residues in the CDR3. The CDR3 sequence is CASSERVRLAGGYEQYF. In DNA, the CDR3 is TGTGCCAGCAGTGAAAGGGTTCGGCTAGCGGGAGGTTACGAGCAGTACTTC.

The chain recombines TRBV7-9 with TRBJ1-3, with 8 bases identical to TRBD1. Germline CDR1 and CDR2: SEHNR and FQNEAQ (reference sequence). Trimming at V came to 4 bases and at J to 0 bases, leaving 11 bases not matched to a gene. The CDR3 loop spans 18 amino acids. The CDR3 reads CASSSRAGGRDSGNTIYF. In nucleotides, the CDR3 is TGTGCCAGCAGCTCGCGGGCAGGGGGCAGAGACTCTGGAAACACCATATATTTT.

This clone was found a few times. This sequence joins TRBV28 and TRBJ2-5; no definite D call. Germline V gene sequence: CDR1 MDHEN, CDR2 SYDVKM. The CDR3 loop spans 11 amino acids. V lost 3 bases and J lost 5, with 4 bases in between. CDR3 region: CASSFLETQYF. CDR3 in DNA: TGTGCCAGCAGTTTCTTGGAGACCCAGTACTTC.

This clone occurred once. J is TRBJ2-5 and V is TRBV5-6, with D possibly being TRBD1 (6 bases). CDR1 is SGHDT, CDR2 YYEEEE, per germline. This CDR3 is built from 14 residues. V shed 5 bases and J shed 4 bases, with 15 bases lying between them. CDR3 coding DNA: TGTGCCAGCAGGAAGGGACACCCGGGAGAGACCCAGTACTTC. Residues: CASRKGHPGETQYF.

The chain is built from TRBV28 and TRBJ2-2; D may be TRBD2 (6 bases). This CDR3 is 13 amino acids long. Deletions cut 3 bases from V and 8 bases from J, with 10 bases between. The germline gives CDR1 MDHEN, CDR2 SYDVKM. CDR3 sequence reads: CASSLRLAGELFF. The CDR3 region has the DNA TGTGCCAGCAGTTTGAGGCTAGCGGGGGAGCTGTTTTTT.

This chain connects TRBV5-6 to TRBJ2-6, with 12 nucleotides matching TRBD2. Germline V CDR1 and CDR2: SGHDT, YYEEEE. The CDR3 runs 18 residues. After removal of 3 bases from V and 4 bases from J, the junction contained 8 bases not matched to a gene. The CDR3 DNA follows: TGTGCCAGCAGCTGGGGGACTAGCGGGCCCGCGGGGGCCAACGTCCTGACTTTC. Protein sequence: CASSWGTSGPAGANVLTF.

This chain joins TRBV9 and TRBJ2-3, with TRBD2 matching over 8 bases. This CDR3 has 18 residues. In germline, CDR1 is SGDLS, CDR2 YYNGEE. Losses at the gene ends were 4 bases for V and 1 base for J; bases not matched to a gene: 14. CDR3 amino acids: CASSPPPQAGGCTDTQYF. The DNA of the CDR3 is TGTGCCAGCAGCCCCCCACCACAGGCGGGGGGCTGCACAGATACGCAGTATTTT. Variable domain in full (rest from reference TRBV9 and TRBJ2-3): DSGVTQTPKHLITATGQRVTLRCSPRSGDLSVYWYQQSLDQGLQFLIQYYNGEERAKGNILERFSAQQFPDLHSELNLSSLELGDSALYFCASSPPPQAGGCTDTQYFGPGTRLTVL.

The CDR3 sequence: CASSDCGTRSRSYNEQFF. The CDR3 coding sequence is TGTGCCAGCAGTGACTGCGGGACTAGATCAAGATCCTACAATGAGCAGTTCTTC. The genes are TRBV6-4 and TRBJ2-1; 8 nucleotides line up with TRBD2. The CDR3 has 18 residues. From germline, CDR1 is MRHNA and CDR2 SNTAGT. J was trimmed by 1 base and V by 1 base; bases with no gene match: 9.

This chain uses TRBV6-1 with TRBJ2-7; 7 bases fit TRBD1. V gave up 11 bases and J gave up 6 bases; unmatched junction bases: 16. Looked up from germline, CDR1 is MNHNS and CDR2 is SASEGT. There are 14 residues in the CDR3. CDR3 protein: CAGSIRGGQGEQYF. The CDR3 nucleotides read TGTGCCGGCTCTATTAGAGGGGGCCAGGGCGAGCAGTACTTC.

The chain carries TRBV5-6 and TRBJ1-4; no clear D gene. The germline V and J ends were trimmed by 7 bases and 0 bases, with 19 bases remaining between them. This CDR3 has 17 residues. CDR1 and CDR2 (germline): SGHDT, YYEEEE. The CDR3 DNA follows: TGTGCCAGCGAGACTTACCGAGACGGTGCAACTAATGAAAAACTGTTTTTT. Protein: CASETYRDGATNEKLFF.

This sequence joins TRBV6-5 and TRBJ1-2; D unclear. Germline V gene data show CDR1 as MNHEY and CDR2 as SVGAGI. This CDR3 is built from 13 residues. V dropped 4 bases and J dropped 3 bases, with 9 bases sitting between them. CDR3 sequence (DNA): TGTGCCAGCAGTTTCCGGGGAGACTATGGCTACACCTTC. Protein product: CASSFRGDYGYTF.

The CDR3 bases are TGTGCCAGCAGTTACGTTAATGCAGGGGGAGGCTATGGCTACACCTTC. Translation: CASSYVNAGGGYGYTF. This sequence joins TRBV6-5 and TRBJ1-2; TRBD1 matches at 7 bases. CDR1 and CDR2 from the germline V gene are MNHEY and SVGAGI. The CDR3 loop spans 16 amino acids. The V gene end was trimmed by 2 bases and the J gene end by 4 bases; junction bases not matched to a gene: 10.

This chain joins TRBV2 and TRBJ1-5; D unclear. CDR3 length: 15 residues. Germline V gene data show CDR1 as SNHLY and CDR2 as FYNNEI. V was pared by 1 base and J by 6 bases, with 13 bases between. DNA for the CDR3: TGTGCCAGCAGTGAAGACAGCCCTAAACCTCAGCCCCAGCATTTT. Encoded protein: CASSEDSPKPQPQHF.

The V gene is TRBV29-1, the J gene TRBJ2-2; 11 bases map to TRBD2. The CDR3 loop spans 17 amino acids. Germline-derived CDR1 and CDR2 are SQVTM and ANQGSEA. With 7 bases clipped from V and 0 bases from J, the junction kept 10 bases outside the gene matches. The CDR3 DNA sequence: TGCAGCGCGGAGGGGACTAGCGGTCCTCCGAACACCGGGGAGCTGTTTTTT. This sequence encodes CSAEGTSGPPNTGELFF.

The gene calls are TRBV19 and TRBJ2-7, with 7 bases that match TRBD2. The CDR3 is 15 amino acids. Trimming removed 3 bases from V and 3 bases from J; junction bases left unmatched: 8. Germline CDR1 and CDR2: LNHDA and SQIVND (reference sequence). CDR3 bases: TGTGCCAGTAGTATGGAGGCGGGAGAGAACTACGAGCAGTACTTC. Residues: CASSMEAGENYEQYF.

The chain links TRBV19 to TRBJ1-1, with TRBD1 matching 8 bases. CDR1 and CDR2 (germline): LNHDA, SQIVND (reference sequence). This CDR3 region has 12 residues. V trimming: 7 bases; J trimming: 5 bases; junction bases outside the gene matches: 3. CDR3 DNA: TGTGCCAGTACTAGACAGGGGACTGAAGCTTTCTTT. It specifies CASTRQGTEAFF.